The sequence of this TCR beta chain was determined in a study of vaccination and CD4 T cells after COVID-19. At the level of the study: Sample collection from a few convalescent patients took place at day 14 and days 161 to 241 post-vaccination. Cultures designated as controls were supplied with a CEFX pool, an HIV-1 Nef pool, or no peptide.

The Oncomine TCR Beta short-read assay sequenced DNA from cultured CD4+ T cells. One entry per CDR3 protein, called by TCRdb with MiXCR from the PCR reads. The data contain about 25,000 distinct CDR3 sequences, about 35% of them singletons. This clonotype has only a few counts. Its antigen is still unknown. The ends were cut back, 7 bases at V and 0 bases at J, with 14 bases in the middle. The CDR3 is 15 residues long. Germline V gene data show CDR1 as SEHNR and CDR2 as FQNEAQ (reference sequence). As to time point: late sampling 161 to 241 days after vaccination in a few convalescent patients. Noted treatment: approximately nine-day PBMC culture with coronavirus spike peptide pools or control peptides (ViraFEST assay). T cells were expanded with peptide pools, and expanded clonotypes were identified by TCR sequencing.

This rearrangement joins TRBV7-9 to TRBJ2-3, with D possibly matching TRBD1 (6 bases). This clonotype was sampled from a human donor who had recovered from COVID-19. This specimen consisted of CD4+ T cells from blood, cultured in vitro, obtained about 7 months after SARS-CoV-2 vaccination. The CDR3 spells CASTHSRGSTDTQYF. CDR3 bases: TGTGCCAGCACCCATTCTAGGGGGAGCACAGATACGCAGTATTTT.